This section outlines one T cell receptor (beta chain) sequence together with its context. The antigen is undetermined. The sample belongs to a study of beta chain features in type 1 diabetes. The overall study: Taken together, all samples contributed approximately 110 million examined sorted cells. Study-level points and caveats: A closer apparent resemblance between naive, central memory and Treg TCRB repertoires was seen in patients than in healthy donors.

Since all of the isolated RNA was reverse transcribed, expressed TCRB transcripts were what got sequenced. Profiled with immunoSEQ multiplex PCR; TCRdb holds only in-frame clones, not every one. The sample yields 300,000 to 350,000 clones, 11% to 15% seen once. Via the markers CD45RO/CCR7/CD25/CD127/CD95/CD27, stem cell-like memory, regulatory, central memory and naive CD4+ cells were sorted. The CDR3 has 15 residues. Germline V gene sequence: CDR1 SGHRS, CDR2 YFSETQ. The ends were cut back, 2 bases at V and 2 bases at J, with 13 bases in the middle. The clonotype was recovered from a man in his thirties or forties in good health. The sequencing input was central memory CD4+ T cells from blood. The chain has TRBV5-1 and TRBJ2-5; D gene unclear. CDR3 sequence: CASSFMSVKQETQYF. Here the CDR3 DNA reads TGCGCCAGCAGCTTTATGTCGGTTAAGCAAGAGACCCAGTACTTC.